The 28 T cell receptor beta chains listed next were all sequenced from one sample in a study of T cell repertoires in cytomegalovirus infection. TCRdb re-analysed the reads in MiXCR, keeping a single row per CDR3 protein. The table includes hundreds of thousands of distinct CDR3 sequences, about 30% detected once. No antigen has been identified for these receptors. The sample here was cultured PBMCs, taken from culture after CMV antigen stimulation. Every receptor here comes from a human donor in good health (CMV status not recorded). Some clones in this sample may be carry-over from other donors' samples.

The chain has TRBV5-1 and TRBJ1-1; TRBD1 is a possible D gene (6 bases). The V gene's germline CDR1 is SGHRS and CDR2 YFSETQ. The CDR3 contains 17 residues. V was cut by 4 bases and J by 6 bases, with 25 bases left in between. This CDR3 reads CASSPYRDTYVAAEAFF. DNA for the CDR3: TGCGCCAGCAGCCCTTACCGGGACACATATGTCGCCGCTGAAGCTTTCTTT.

This rearrangement joins TRBV29-1 to TRBJ2-5, with D tentatively TRBD1 or TRBD2 (5 bases each). V was shortened by 1 base and J by 5 bases, with 11 bases between the two germline ends. Germline-derived CDR1 and CDR2 are SQVTM and ANQGSEA. This CDR3 has 13 residues. The CDR3 here is CSVEGNRRETQYF. The CDR3 DNA reads TGCAGCGTTGAAGGGAACAGGAGGGAGACCCAGTACTTC.

This clonotype was seen a few times. The chain uses TRBV28 and TRBJ2-3; a possible D gene is TRBD2 (6 bases). Trimming took 6 bases from V and 6 from J, leaving 16 bases between them. The CDR3 sequence is 14 residues long. Germline V gene data show CDR1 as MDHEN and CDR2 as SYDVKM. For the CDR3, the DNA is TGTGCCAGCAGGGCCCACGGGGGAGTCGATACGCAGTATTTT. Its protein product is CASRAHGGVDTQYF.

The genes are TRBV20-1 and TRBJ2-5; D is possibly TRBD2 (5 bases). V was clipped by 3 bases and J by 9 bases, with 14 bases between them. The CDR3 has 12 residues. The germline V gene encodes CDR1 DFQATT and CDR2 SNEGSKA (reference sequence). CDR3 in DNA: TGCAGTGCTAGGAGGGCGGAGATGGCCCAGTACTTC. Amino acid sequence: CSARRAEMAQYF.

This clonotype has only a few counts. The rearrangement links TRBV7-6 to TRBJ2-7, with D perhaps TRBD2 (5 bases). The CDR3 runs 15 residues. V lost 4 bases to trimming and J lost 5 bases, with 18 bases between them. Germline V gene lookup returns CDR1 SGHVS and CDR2 FNYEAQ. As DNA, the CDR3 is TGTGCCAGCAGCTCGGAGGCAAACCCAGCCGACGAGCAGTACTTC. Its protein is CASSSEANPADEQYF.

This clonotype was picked up a small number of times. V is TRBV6-1 and J is TRBJ2-7; 10 nucleotides line up with TRBD1. The CDR3 runs to 15 residues. The ends lost 1 base at V and 1 base at J; junction bases unmatched: 1. Per germline, CDR1 MNHNS and CDR2 SASEGT. For the CDR3, the DNA is TGTGCCAGCAGTGAAGAGGGACAGGGGTCCTACGAGCAGTACTTC. It codes for CASSEEGQGSYEQYF.

This clonotype occurred a few times. The rearrangement links TRBV27 to TRBJ1-5; 7 bases line up with TRBD1. Germline V gene lookup returns CDR1 MNHEY and CDR2 SMNVEV (reference sequence). Trimming at V came to 5 bases and at J to 3 bases, leaving 10 bases not matched to a gene. This CDR3 region has 16 residues. CDR3 region: CASSLLRQGPNQPQHF. CDR3 coding DNA: TGTGCCAGCAGTCTCCTTCGACAGGGCCCCAATCAGCCCCAGCATTTT.

The table lists this clonotype with a few counts. The chain recombines TRBV6-8 with TRBJ1-5, with D possibly TRBD1 on 5 matching bases. Trimming pared 6 bases from V and 6 bases from J, leaving 12 bases between. From germline, CDR1 is MNHGY and CDR2 SAAAGT. The CDR3 spans 13 residues. This CDR3 reads CASSSRDGQPQHF. CDR3 nucleotide sequence: TGTGCCAGCAGCTCTAGGGACGGTCAGCCCCAGCATTTT.

The gene calls are TRBV7-9 and TRBJ2-1, with 7 nucleotides matching TRBD2. Germline CDR1 and CDR2: SEHNR and FQNEAQ (reference sequence). The CDR3 is 13 residues long. V was pared by 6 bases and J by 4 bases, with 3 bases of the junction left unmatched. Here the CDR3 reads CASRRGGYNEQFF. The CDR3 DNA sequence: TGTGCCAGCAGACGGGGAGGGTACAATGAGCAGTTCTTC. The entire variable domain, with the rest obtained from reference TRBV7-9 and TRBJ2-1, is as follows: DTGVSQNPRHKITKRGQNVTFRCDPISEHNRLYWYRQTLGQGPEFLTYFQNEAQLEKSRLLSDRFSAERPKGSFSTLEIQRTEQGDSAMYLCASRRGGYNEQFFGPGTRLTVL.

This clonotype was seen a handful of times. The genes are TRBV6-2 or TRBV6-3 and TRBJ1-1; D not certain. Between the trimmed V and J ends, which lost 8 bases and 2 bases, there was a span of 18 bases. Per germline, CDR1 MNHEY and CDR2 SVGEGT. CDR3 length: 15 residues. This CDR3 reads CASLAKLMVNTEAFF. CDR3 DNA sequence: TGTGCCAGCCTGGCAAAACTAATGGTCAACACTGAAGCTTTCTTT.

The chain joins TRBV6-1 to TRBJ2-1, with 15 bases identical to TRBD2. The CDR3 totals 16 residues. J was trimmed by 9 bases and V by 1 base; bases with no gene match: 4. Per the germline V gene, CDR1 is MNHNS and CDR2 is SASEGT. Written as DNA, the CDR3 is TGTGCCAGCAGTGAAGGGGGACTAGCGGGGGGCGGTGAGCAGTTCTTC. This codes for CASSEGGLAGGGEQFF.

This clonotype was detected ten times or more. V is TRBV7-8 and J is TRBJ1-5, with unresolved D. Germline V lookup: CDR1 SGHVS, CDR2 FQNEAQ. This CDR3 has 15 amino acids. Trimming shortened V by 5 bases and J by 7 bases, and 18 bases separated the two germline ends. The CDR3 reads CASSPGRVAGQPQHF. CDR3 bases: TGTGCCAGCAGCCCGGGGAGGGTCGCAGGCCAGCCCCAGCATTTT.

The chain employs TRBV19 and TRBJ2-2; D may be TRBD2 (5 bases). V dropped 4 bases and J dropped 9 bases, with 15 bases sitting between them. From germline, CDR1 is LNHDA and CDR2 SQIVND (reference sequence). The CDR3 has 14 amino acids. CDR3 sequence (DNA): TGTGCCAGTAGTACGGACTCCGGTGGAAGGGAGCTGTTTTTT. Its translation: CASSTDSGGRELFF.

The V call is TRBV19, the J call TRBJ2-3; D not certain. Trimming took 6 bases from V and 2 from J, leaving 15 bases between them. The CDR3 contains 15 residues. Germline values: CDR1 LNHDA, CDR2 SQIVND (reference sequence). The CDR3 sequence: CASRHGVSDTDTQYF. As DNA, the CDR3 is TGTGCCAGTAGGCACGGTGTCAGCGACACAGATACGCAGTATTTT.

The chain joins TRBV7-2 to TRBJ2-5; 7 bases agree with TRBD1. This CDR3 spans 13 amino acids. The germline CDR1 and CDR2 sequences are SGHTA and FQGNSA. V lost 1 base and J lost 7; bases outside the gene matches: 3. The CDR3 protein is CASSLGQGVTQYF. The CDR3 coding sequence is TGTGCCAGCAGCTTAGGGCAGGGGGTGACCCAGTACTTC.

This clonotype was counted only a few times. J is TRBJ2-3 and V is TRBV2; tentatively, D is TRBD1 (6 bases). V lost 5 bases and J lost 4, with 16 bases in between. Per the germline V gene, CDR1 is SNHLY and CDR2 is FYNNEI. The CDR3 runs 15 residues. The CDR3 loop reads CASSREGDLADTQYF. The CDR3, as DNA: TGTGCCAGCAGTCGTGAGGGGGATTTGGCAGATACGCAGTATTTT.

This clonotype has a handful of counts. The V call is TRBV20-1, the J call TRBJ1-1; the D is unclear. The V and J ends lost 6 bases and 0 bases respectively, with 11 bases between them. CDR1 DFQATT and CDR2 SNEGSKA come from the germline V gene (reference sequence). The CDR3 is 13 residues long. The CDR3 DNA sequence: TGCAGTGCCCTGAAAGATGTGAACACTGAAGCTTTCTTT. It translates to CSALKDVNTEAFF.

The chain is built from TRBV7-8 and TRBJ2-1, with D perhaps assigned TRBD1 or TRBD2 (6 bases each). The CDR3 totals 17 residues. Germline values: CDR1 SGHVS, CDR2 FQNEAQ. V was cut by 5 bases and J by 6 bases, with 23 bases left in between. CDR3: CASSLRQVLALINEQFF. The CDR3 bases are TGTGCCAGCAGCCTTAGACAGGTCCTAGCGTTGATCAATGAGCAGTTCTTC.

This chain connects TRBV19 to TRBJ1-5, with TRBD1 matching over 9 bases. The CDR3 runs to 19 residues. Trimming at V came to 3 bases and at J to 2 bases, leaving 14 bases not matched to a gene. In germline, CDR1 is LNHDA, CDR2 SQIVND (reference sequence). CDR3 DNA: TGTGCCAGTAGTATGGGGGAGTGGACAGGGGCGCGTCGCAATCAGCCCCAGCATTTT. It yields the protein CASSMGEWTGARRNQPQHF.

The V and J genes are TRBV6-5 and TRBJ1-6; TRBD1 aligns across 7 bases. Germline CDR1 and CDR2: MNHEY and SVGAGI. This CDR3 contains 16 residues. V shed 0 bases, J shed 13 bases, and the junction held 12 bases outside the gene matches. CDR3 residues: CASSYSPGGRLFPLHF. In nucleotides, the CDR3 is TGTGCCAGCAGTTACTCGCCAGGGGGAAGATTATTCCCCCTCCACTTT.

This rearrangement joins TRBV12-3 or TRBV12-4 to TRBJ2-3, with 8 bases aligning to TRBD2. J lost 2 bases, V lost 6 bases, and 7 bases had no gene match. There are 15 residues in the CDR3. The CDR3 nucleotides read TGTGCCAGCAGCCCTCGGGGGGGCTACACAGATACGCAGTATTTT. Its translation: CASSPRGGYTDTQYF.

The rearrangement links TRBV7-6 to TRBJ2-5; 8 nucleotides line up with TRBD2. The germline CDR1 and CDR2 sequences are SGHVS and FNYEAQ. Unmatched junction bases numbered 12, after V lost 1 base and J lost 5 bases. CDR3 length equals 17 residues. CDR3 DNA sequence: TGTGCCAGCAGCTTAGGGGTACTAGCGGCCGTGAGGGAGACCCAGTACTTC. Amino acids: CASSLGVLAAVRETQYF.

This clonotype was detected ten times or more. The genes are TRBV6-1 and TRBJ2-5; the D is unclear. Germline V gene lookup returns CDR1 MNHNS and CDR2 SASEGT. V was trimmed by 2 bases and J by 2 bases, leaving 3 bases between them. The CDR3 extends over 12 amino acids. CDR3 sequence reads: CASSEQQETQYF. For the CDR3, the DNA is TGTGCCAGCAGTGAACAGCAAGAGACCCAGTACTTC.

The genes are TRBV5-5 and TRBJ2-1, with 8 nucleotides matching TRBD2. J lost 5 bases, V lost 0 bases, and 4 bases had no gene match. This CDR3 has 15 amino acids. CDR1 and CDR2 from the germline V gene are SGHKS and YYEKEE (reference sequence). This chain's CDR3 is CASSLGTSLNNEQFF. Written as DNA, the CDR3 is TGTGCCAGCAGCTTGGGGACTAGCCTAAACAATGAGCAGTTCTTC.

CDR3 nucleotide sequence: TGTGCCAGCAGTGAGGATGAGGATACGCAGTATTTT. Encoded protein: CASSEDEDTQYF. The chain carries TRBV2 and TRBJ2-3; D gene ambiguous. V was trimmed by 3 bases and J by 6 bases, leaving 7 bases between them. The CDR3 covers 12 residues. Germline lookup yields CDR1 SNHLY and CDR2 FYNNEI. The full variable domain, with the rest looked up from reference TRBV2 and TRBJ2-3, is EPEVTQTPSHQVTQMGQEVILRCVPISNHLYFYWYRQILGQKVEFLVSFYNNEISEKSEIFDDQFSVERPDGSNFTLKIRSTKLEDSAMYFCASSEDEDTQYFGPGTRLTVL.

Ten or more counts support this clonotype. The rearrangement links TRBV7-2 to TRBJ2-3; the D gene is possibly TRBD1 (5 bases). The CDR3 consists of 14 residues. Deletions cut 0 bases from V and 4 bases from J, with 8 bases between. Looked up from germline, CDR1 is SGHTA and CDR2 is FQGNSA. Written as DNA, the CDR3 is TGTGCCAGCAGCTTAGCAGGCAGGGCAGATACGCAGTATTTT. Amino acid sequence: CASSLAGRADTQYF. The whole variable domain, filled in from reference TRBV7-2 and TRBJ2-3, reads GAGVSQSPSNKVTEKGKDVELRCDPISGHTALYWYRQSLGQGLEFLIYFQGNSAPDKSGLPSDRFSAERTGGSVSTLTIQRTQQEDSAVYLCASSLAGRADTQYFGPGTRLTVL.

This clonotype was found many times. The V call is TRBV7-8, the J call TRBJ1-2, with 9 bases fitting TRBD1. Germline V gene sequence: CDR1 SGHVS, CDR2 FQNEAQ. The CDR3 runs 15 residues. V lost 2 bases, J lost 4 bases, and 5 bases stayed unmatched. The CDR3 coding sequence is TGTGCCAGCAGCTTAATGGGACAGGGAATCTATGGCTACACCTTC. Amino acid sequence: CASSLMGQGIYGYTF.

This clonotype has at least ten counts. The chain recombines TRBV7-2 with TRBJ1-1; the D gene is possibly TRBD1 (6 bases). Per the germline V gene, CDR1 is SGHTA and CDR2 is FQGNSA. This CDR3 comprises 15 residues. The V end lost 5 bases, the J end lost 6 bases, and 19 bases lay between the germline ends. CDR3 sequence: CASSRRDTFDSEAFF. CDR3 sequence (DNA): TGTGCCAGCAGCCGACGGGACACATTCGACTCTGAAGCTTTCTTT.